This entry describes one T cell receptor beta chain. CDR1 is KGHDR, CDR2 SFDVKD, per germline. The CDR3 runs 16 residues. V was clipped by 0 bases and J by 0 bases; unmatched bases: 2. As processed by the authors: The assay estimated nucleated cells by amplifying reference gene primers. Generated by immunoSEQ multiplex PCR, the TCRdb table keeps only in-frame clones and is missing some. The V and J calls and clone size are taken from that table; D and trimming were inferred from the DNA. The table includes 100,000 to 150,000 clones, 85% to 90% detected once. Those enrolled in Seattle joined during active infection and were followed longitudinally afterward. This specimen comes from a study of blood T cell repertoires in COVID-19. For the study at large: Sites across the United States, Italy and Spain contributed samples from acute and convalescent COVID-19. Sources were T cells, B-cell-depleted T cells, or PBMCs; the material itself was cDNA or gDNA.

The sample taken for sequencing was peripheral blood. The origin of this receptor is a woman of 80 years or more with COVID-19, enrolled during active disease. The chain recombines TRBV24-1 with TRBJ2-3; 7 bases align to TRBD1. The CDR3 here is CATSDLLTGSTDTQYF. DNA for the CDR3: TGTGCCACCAGTGATTTGCTGACAGGGAGCACAGATACGCAGTATTTT.